The rows below give T cell receptor beta chains drawn from one sample of a study of blood T cells in healthy people across ages. TCRdb passed the 5' RACE reads through MiXCR, listing each CDR3 protein once. Counted here are 450,000 to 700,000 distinct CDR3 sequences, 27% occurring once; the ten biggest clones make up about 18%. Sequencing input: blood. The receptors were sampled from a woman aged 70 to 79 in good health. The CDR3 runs from the conserved cysteine through the conserved F or W. D genes are given only for firm matches. Some rows mark clone size as missing; the rest say once, few, many or name a class of expanded clone.

clone size: few; D gene: .; V gene: TRBV6-2/TRBV6-3; J gene: TRBJ1-1; CDR3 DNA: TGTGCCAGCAGTTACCCGACTTTCCGAGGTACTGAAGCTTTCTTT; CDR3 protein: CASSYPTFRGTEAFF
clone size: .; D gene: .; V gene: TRBV20-1; J gene: TRBJ2-1; CDR3 DNA: TGCAGTGCTTTCTCGGACAGCAACAATGAGCAGTTCTTC; CDR3 protein: CSAFSDSNNEQFF
clone size: .; D gene: TRBD1; V gene: TRBV2; J gene: TRBJ2-2; CDR3 DNA: TGTGCCAGCAGCTTACAGGGACAGAAGAACACCGGGGAGCTGTTTTTT; CDR3 protein: CASSLQGQKNTGELFF
clone size: .; D gene: .; V gene: TRBV3-1; J gene: TRBJ2-5; CDR3 DNA: TGTGCCAGCAGCCAAGATCGGACCCCTGACTTACAAGAGACCCAGTACTTC; CDR3 protein: CASSQDRTPDLQETQYF
clone size: few; D gene: .; V gene: TRBV3-1; J gene: TRBJ1-1; CDR3 DNA: TGTGCCAGCAGCCAAGAAGGCGGGGGGGCGAGTTCTTTCTTT; CDR3 protein: CASSQEGGGASSFF
clone size: .; D gene: .; V gene: TRBV20-1; J gene: TRBJ1-2; CDR3 DNA: TGCAGTGCTAGAGAATCAGGGGACACGGACGCCTACACCTTC; CDR3 protein: CSARESGDTDAYTF
clone size: few; D gene: .; V gene: TRBV5-1; J gene: TRBJ1-2; CDR3 DNA: TGCGCCAGCAGCCGGGATGAGGGTGGCTACACCTTC; CDR3 protein: CASSRDEGGYTF
clone size: .; D gene: TRBD1; V gene: TRBV20-1; J gene: TRBJ1-4; CDR3 DNA: TGCAGTGCGAAGACAGGGTATGCTAATGAAAAACTGTTTTTT; CDR3 protein: CSAKTGYANEKLFF
clone size: few; D gene: .; V gene: TRBV7-3; J gene: TRBJ2-5; CDR3 DNA: TGTGCCAGCAGCAGGGGGGGGTTTCAAGAGACCCAGTACTTC; CDR3 protein: CASSRGGFQETQYF
clone size: .; D gene: TRBD1; V gene: TRBV10-3; J gene: TRBJ1-1; CDR3 DNA: TGTGCCATCAGTGAGTCGAGGGACAGGGTAGCTTTCTTT; CDR3 protein: CAISESRDRVAFF
clone size: .; D gene: .; V gene: TRBV20-1; J gene: TRBJ1-1; CDR3 DNA: TGCAGTGCTAGAGCGCCCCGGTGGGGGGCGAGGGACACTGAAGCTTTCTTT; CDR3 protein: CSARAPRWGARDTEAFF
clone size: .; D gene: .; V gene: TRBV20-1; J gene: TRBJ2-5; CDR3 DNA: TGCAGTGCTCGTCCGGTGACGGGCCAAGAGACCCAGTACTTC; CDR3 protein: CSARPVTGQETQYF
clone size: many; D gene: TRBD1; V gene: TRBV7-9; J gene: TRBJ1-2; CDR3 DNA: TGTGCCAGCAGCCCTACAGGGGTTGGCTACACCTTC; CDR3 protein: CASSPTGVGYTF
clone size: .; D gene: .; V gene: TRBV9; J gene: TRBJ1-6; CDR3 DNA: TGTGCCAGCAGCGATACAGGACAATCCTATAATTCACCCCTCCACTTT; CDR3 protein: CASSDTGQSYNSPLHF
clone size: .; D gene: TRBD1; V gene: TRBV30; J gene: TRBJ2-7; CDR3 DNA: TGTGCCTGGAGTCCGTGGACAGGGTTGTTTGGCGAGCAGTACTTC; CDR3 protein: CAWSPWTGLFGEQYF
clone size: .; D gene: TRBD1; V gene: TRBV7-2; J gene: TRBJ2-5; CDR3 DNA: TGTGCCAGCAGCTTATCGCCAGGGGGCCAAGAGACCCAGTACTTC; CDR3 protein: CASSLSPGGQETQYF
clone size: .; D gene: TRBD2; V gene: TRBV5-1; J gene: TRBJ2-1; CDR3 DNA: TGCGCCAGCAGCCGGGGCGGCTTAGCGGGGGGAGAGCAGTTCTTC; CDR3 protein: CASSRGGLAGGEQFF
clone size: .; D gene: .; V gene: TRBV6-5; J gene: TRBJ2-6; CDR3 DNA: TGTGCCAGCATAGATAGAACTGGGGCCAACGTCCTGACTTTC; CDR3 protein: CASIDRTGANVLTF
clone size: .; D gene: TRBD2; V gene: TRBV5-1; J gene: TRBJ2-2; CDR3 DNA: TGCGCCAGCAGCAACCCTACACTAGCGGGGGGCCGGAACACCGGGGAGCTGTTTTTT; CDR3 protein: CASSNPTLAGGRNTGELFF
clone size: few; D gene: .; V gene: TRBV9; J gene: TRBJ2-1; CDR3 DNA: TGTGCCAGCAGCCGCCAGGGCGAGAGCTCCTACAATGAGCAGTTCTTC; CDR3 protein: CASSRQGESSYNEQFF
clone size: .; D gene: TRBD1; V gene: TRBV29-1; J gene: TRBJ1-2; CDR3 DNA: TGCAGCGTGAAGCCGGGACAGACTAACTATGGCTACACCTTC; CDR3 protein: CSVKPGQTNYGYTF
clone size: .; D gene: TRBD1; V gene: TRBV7-2; J gene: TRBJ1-4; CDR3 DNA: TGTGCCAGCCCGATGGGGACAGGCTTTTCTCGTGCAACTAATGAAAAACTGTTTTTT; CDR3 protein: CASPMGTGFSRATNEKLFF
clone size: few; D gene: .; V gene: TRBV12-3/TRBV12-4; J gene: TRBJ1-4; CDR3 DNA: TGTGCCAGCAGAGGACGGTCCTTTAATGAAAAACTGTTTTTT; CDR3 protein: CASRGRSFNEKLFF
clone size: many; D gene: TRBD2; V gene: TRBV4-2; J gene: TRBJ2-3; CDR3 DNA: TGTGCCAGCAGCCAAGATAAAGCGGGGGTGCCAACAGATACGCAGTATTTT; CDR3 protein: CASSQDKAGVPTDTQYF
clone size: .; D gene: .; V gene: TRBV20-1; J gene: TRBJ2-7; CDR3 DNA: TGCAGTGCTAGAGGGGGGGCTCACTACTACGAGCAGTACTTC; CDR3 protein: CSARGGAHYYEQYF
clone size: .; D gene: .; V gene: TRBV9; J gene: TRBJ2-3; CDR3 DNA: TGTGCCAGCACCCGTAGGGGGGTGGCAGATACGCAGTATTTT; CDR3 protein: CASTRRGVADTQYF
clone size: few; D gene: .; V gene: TRBV4-3; J gene: TRBJ1-3; CDR3 DNA: TGCGCCAGCAGCCAAGATCTGTTCTCTGGAAACACCATATATTTT; CDR3 protein: CASSQDLFSGNTIYF
clone size: many; D gene: .; V gene: TRBV10-3; J gene: TRBJ2-3; CDR3 DNA: TGTGCCATCAGAGGGTCCCCAGATACGCAGTATTTT; CDR3 protein: CAIRGSPDTQYF
clone size: once; D gene: .; V gene: TRBV27; J gene: TRBJ1-3; CDR3 DNA: TGTGCCAGCAGTCCCCGGTGGGCCACCATCCCGCAAACTGGAAACACCATATATTTT; CDR3 protein: CASSPRWATIPQTGNTIYF
clone size: .; D gene: TRBD2; V gene: TRBV7-2; J gene: TRBJ2-1; CDR3 DNA: TGTGCCAGCAGCCCCGGACTAGCCAACAATGAGCAGTTCTTC; CDR3 protein: CASSPGLANNEQFF
clone size: few; D gene: .; V gene: TRBV5-1; J gene: TRBJ2-7; CDR3 DNA: TGCGCCAGCAGCAACGGCGGGACTTCTGGCTACGAGCAGTACTTC; CDR3 protein: CASSNGGTSGYEQYF
clone size: many; D gene: TRBD2; V gene: TRBV6-2/TRBV6-3; J gene: TRBJ2-7; CDR3 DNA: TGTGCCAGCACCCCCATGGAGCGGGGGACCCACTACGAGCAGTACTTC; CDR3 protein: CASTPMERGTHYEQYF
clone size: few; D gene: TRBD2; V gene: TRBV7-2; J gene: TRBJ2-6; CDR3 DNA: TGTGCCAGCAGAAGGCGGGGGATGACCTCTGGGGCCAACGTCCTGACTTTC; CDR3 protein: CASRRRGMTSGANVLTF